The 22 T cell receptor beta chains given below trace back to one sample, sequenced in a study of cytomegalovirus exposure and HLA in healthy donors (dated by TCRdb to between 2016 and 2019). The library was obtained by the immunoSEQ multiplex PCR assay. For the multiplex PCR, a mixture combining 60 forward primers for TCR Vbeta segments and 13 reverse primers for TCR Jbeta segments was used. TCRdb stores this immuneACCESS table with in-frame sequences only. Part of the clones is absent; in the studies checked, under half of the shortfall reflects unresolved V genes, and no reason is known for the rest. The sample profile shows 110,000 to 150,000 clones; around four fifths of them were found once. 2.5% to 3.5% of the sample comes from the top ten. The specimen was PBMCs. These receptors were obtained from a female donor in good health and CMV-seronegative.

The J gene is TRBJ2-7, the V gene TRBV14; 7 nucleotides line up with TRBD2. The CDR3 length is 12 residues. CDR1 and CDR2 (germline): SGHDN, FVKESK. Trimming cost V 0 bases and J 10 bases; bases outside gene matches: 3. CDR3 residues: CASSQESGTQYF. The CDR3 nucleotides are TGTGCCAGCAGCCAAGAGAGCGGGACTCAGTACTTC.

This rearrangement joins TRBV29-1 to TRBJ2-5; D remains unclear. The assigned J gene may be wrong: the sequence end matches TRBJ2-7 better. Looked up from germline, CDR1 is SQVTM and CDR2 is ANQGSEA. This CDR3 is built from 13 residues. Written as DNA, the CDR3 is TGCAGCGTTGAAGATTATCCTCGGTCCGAGCAGTACTTC. Translated: CSVEDYPRSEQYF.

V is TRBV6-1 and J is TRBJ1-2, with 7 bases aligning to TRBD1. The CDR3 covers 14 residues. V shed 4 bases, J shed 2 bases, and the junction held 4 bases outside the gene matches. CDR1 is MNHNS, CDR2 SASEGT, per germline. The CDR3: CASSGDRVNYGYTF. CDR3 sequence (DNA): TGTGCCAGCAGTGGCGACAGGGTGAACTATGGCTACACCTTC.

CDR3 loop: CASSLSASGGYNEQFF. The CDR3, as DNA: TGTGCCAGCAGTTTATCCGCTAGCGGGGGTTACAATGAGCAGTTCTTC. The chain carries TRBV28 and TRBJ2-1; the match to TRBD2 covers 10 bases. The CDR3 consists of 16 residues. With V trimmed by 1 base and J by 4 bases, 4 bases remained unmatched. CDR1 is MDHEN, CDR2 SYDVKM, per germline.

This clone is a singleton in its sample. This chain links TRBV5-1 with TRBJ1-1, with 7 bases that match TRBD1. The germline V gene encodes CDR1 SGHRS and CDR2 YFSETQ. The CDR3 loop spans 14 amino acids. The trim removed 4 bases at V and 1 base at J, leaving 4 bases unmatched. The chain's CDR3 is CASSLGTANTEAFF. The CDR3 DNA is TGCGCCAGCAGCCTCGGGACAGCGAACACTGAAGCTTTCTTT.

In this sample, this clone turned up once. V and J are TRBV7-2 and TRBJ1-5, with D tentatively TRBD1 (6 bases). The CDR3 is made up of 15 amino acids. The germline V gene encodes CDR1 SGHTA and CDR2 FQGNSA. The V and J ends lost 5 bases and 3 bases respectively, with 14 bases between them. The CDR3 loop reads CASSVRGHPNQPQHF. CDR3 bases: TGTGCCAGCAGCGTAAGGGGACACCCCAATCAGCCCCAGCATTTT. The complete variable domain, with remaining parts taken from reference TRBV7-2 and TRBJ1-5, reads GAGVSQSPSNKVTEKGKDVELRCDPISGHTALYWYRQSLGQGLEFLIYFQGNSAPDKSGLPSDRFSAERTGGSVSTLTIQRTQQEDSAVYLCASSVRGHPNQPQHFGDGTRLSIL.

The chain recombines TRBV27 with TRBJ2-1; D may be TRBD1 (5 bases). The CDR3 is 15 amino acids. Trimming shortened V by 3 bases and J by 3 bases, and 12 bases separated the two germline ends. Germline V lookup: CDR1 MNHEY, CDR2 SMNVEV (reference sequence). CDR3 sequence reads: CASSLGPRLYNEQFF. DNA of the CDR3: TGTGCCAGCAGTTTGGGGCCCCGGCTCTACAATGAGCAGTTCTTC.

The chain couples TRBV2 to TRBJ2-5; TRBD2 aligns across 11 bases. Matching the DNA end better, TRBJ2-7 makes the J call doubtful. From germline, CDR1 is SNHLY and CDR2 FYNNEI. The length of the CDR3 is 15 residues. CDR3 in DNA: TGTGCCAGCAGTAAGCCTAGCGGGGGGTTTAACGAGCAGTACTTC. It yields the protein CASSKPSGGFNEQYF.

The V gene is TRBV9, the J gene TRBJ2-2; TRBD2 is a possible D gene (6 bases). V lost 4 bases and J 1 base, leaving 17 bases between the germline ends. This CDR3 comprises 17 residues. Germline values: CDR1 SGDLS, CDR2 YYNGEE. CDR3 amino acids: CASSLNRDSLNTGELFF. The CDR3 nucleotides read TGTGCCAGCAGCCTTAATCGGGACTCCCTGAACACCGGGGAGCTGTTTTTT.

The chain links TRBV15 to TRBJ2-1, with D maybe TRBD1 (5 bases). Germline V gives CDR1 LNHNV, CDR2 YYDKDF (reference sequence). The V end was cut by 2 bases, the J end by 7 bases, with 6 bases between. The CDR3 covers 12 residues. CDR3 protein: CATSRRGNEQFF. CDR3 nucleotides: TGTGCCACCAGCAGAAGGGGAAATGAGCAGTTCTTC.

V is TRBV5-1 and J is TRBJ2-1; D might be TRBD2 (5 bases). Trimming removed 4 bases from V and 0 bases from J, with 23 bases in between. The germline V gene has CDR1 SGHRS and CDR2 YFSETQ. This CDR3 is 19 amino acids long. The CDR3 coding sequence is TGCGCCAGCAGCCTCACACCCCCTAGCAGCGCCAGCTCCTACAATGAGCAGTTCTTC. Its translation is CASSLTPPSSASSYNEQFF.

The CDR3 coding sequence is TGTGCCAGCAGCTTAACTGCAGGGAATTCTGGCTACACCTTC. Its protein product is CASSLTAGNSGYTF. V is TRBV7-3 and J is TRBJ1-2, with D possibly TRBD1 on 5 matching bases. This CDR3 has 14 residues. CDR1 is SGHTA, CDR2 FQGTGA, per germline. V lost 0 bases and J lost 7, with 12 bases in between.

CDR3 sequence: CASSFLPLTGGPYNEQFF. In DNA, the CDR3 is TGTGCCAGCAGTTTTCTCCCCCTAACGGGGGGGCCCTACAATGAGCAGTTCTTC. The chain carries TRBV27 and TRBJ2-1; 8 positions match TRBD2. This CDR3 has 18 residues. Germline V gene sequence: CDR1 MNHEY, CDR2 SMNVEV (reference sequence). J lost 2 bases, V lost 3 bases, and 12 bases had no gene match.

V gene TRBV19 combines with J gene TRBJ2-3; the match to TRBD2 covers 7 bases. The germline gives CDR1 LNHDA, CDR2 SQIVND (reference sequence). This CDR3 spans 14 amino acids. The ends lost 6 bases at V and 6 bases at J; junction bases unmatched: 9. CDR3 region: CASSLAAGGDTQYF. CDR3 nucleotide sequence: TGTGCCAGTAGCCTAGCGGCTGGGGGGGATACGCAGTATTTT.

The chain employs TRBV28 and TRBJ1-5; 7 nucleotides match TRBD1. Looked up from germline, CDR1 is MDHEN and CDR2 is SYDVKM. The CDR3 spans 16 residues. The V segment lost 2 bases and the J segment 0 bases; nucleotides outside the gene matches: 4. In nucleotides, the CDR3 is TGTGCCAGCAGTTTAGGACAGGCCTATAGCAATCAGCCCCAGCATTTT. Translation: CASSLGQAYSNQPQHF.

J is TRBJ1-1 and V is TRBV5-5; TRBD1 aligns across 7 bases. Germline CDR1 reads SGHKS; CDR2 reads YYEKEE (reference sequence). Trimming cost V 3 bases and J 4 bases; bases outside gene matches: 3. The CDR3 totals 13 residues. The CDR3 bases are TGTGCCAGCAGCTCGGGACAGCTCACTGAAGCTTTCTTT. Its protein is CASSSGQLTEAFF.

This chain links TRBV4-1 with TRBJ2-7; TRBD2 might be the D (6 bases). The CDR3 totals 17 residues. Germline CDR1 is MGHRA and CDR2 is YSYEKL. The V end was cut by 4 bases, the J end by 2 bases, with 21 bases between. CDR3 DNA sequence: TGCGCCAGCAGCCTTTCAAGAGGAGGGAGCCAGACCTACGAGCAGTACTTC. As protein: CASSLSRGGSQTYEQYF.

The chain employs TRBV4-1 and TRBJ1-5; unclear D gene. CDR3 size: 16 residues. Trimming left V 4 bases short and J 4 bases short, with 17 bases between. CDR1 MGHRA and CDR2 YSYEKL come from the germline V gene. CDR3 DNA sequence: TGCGCCAGCAGCCTGTACAGCGATGGGAGGAATCAGCCCCAGCATTTT. Amino acids: CASSLYSDGRNQPQHF.

The chain carries TRBV2 and TRBJ1-2; no clear D gene. The V gene lost 4 bases and the J gene lost 4 bases, with 16 bases spanning the gap. The CDR3 sequence is 15 residues long. From germline, CDR1 is SNHLY and CDR2 FYNNEI. DNA for the CDR3: TGTGCCAGCAGTGTACCGCGGGGAGCGACCTATGGCTACACCTTC. It yields the protein CASSVPRGATYGYTF.

The genes are TRBV2 and TRBJ2-7, with 9 bases that match TRBD2. CDR1 and CDR2 from the germline V gene are SNHLY and FYNNEI. CDR3 length: 14 amino acids. V shed 5 bases, J shed 4 bases, and the junction held 6 bases outside the gene matches. This chain's CDR3 is CASSLAGEVYEQYF. The CDR3 DNA reads as TGTGCCAGCAGTTTAGCGGGAGAGGTTTACGAGCAGTACTTC.

The chain recombines TRBV15 with TRBJ1-1; a possible D gene is TRBD1 (6 bases). V was cut by 6 bases and J by 1 base, with 12 bases left in between. Per germline, CDR1 LNHNV and CDR2 YYDKDF (reference sequence). This CDR3 is 14 amino acids long. CDR3 in DNA: TGTGCCACCAGTAAGGGGGGGACGAACACTGAAGCTTTCTTT. It yields the protein CATSKGGTNTEAFF.

This clone was picked up one time. The genes are TRBV7-9 and TRBJ1-5; 10 nucleotides agree with TRBD1. With 5 bases clipped from V and 2 bases from J, the junction kept 9 bases outside the gene matches. Germline CDR1 is SEHNR and CDR2 is FQNEAQ (reference sequence). This CDR3 region has 17 residues. CDR3 sequence reads: CASSGKAGTGGNQPQHF. CDR3 nucleotides: TGTGCCAGCAGCGGAAAAGCCGGGACAGGGGGCAATCAGCCCCAGCATTTT.